Listed here are 26 T cell receptor beta chains from one sample, sequenced in a study of T cells in Graves' hyperthyroidism and ophthalmopathy. Amplification targeted TCR beta CDR3 regions from RNA transcripts. HTBI primers were used for first-round RT-PCR of the TCR CDR3. TCRdb analysed the multiplex PCR reads with MiXCR anew, one entry per CDR3 protein. The data show some 270,000 distinct CDR3 sequences, with approximately 24% seen just once and 35% held by the top ten. The sequenced material came from blood. The receptors shown here come from a woman in her 40s with Graves' ophthalmopathy.

This clonotype was seen many times. This rearrangement joins TRBV12-3 or TRBV12-4 to TRBJ1-1, with 8 bases that match TRBD1. V shed 6 bases, J shed 2 bases, and the junction held 5 bases outside the gene matches. This CDR3 has 14 amino acids. CDR3 DNA: TGTGCCAGCAGCCCGGGGACAGGAAACACTGAAGCTTTCTTT. It specifies CASSPGTGNTEAFF.

This clonotype was counted many times. The CDR3 region is CASSEARVAGGPGVETQYF. The CDR3 nucleotides read TGTGCCAGCAGTGAAGCGCGAGTAGCGGGAGGGCCCGGAGTAGAGACCCAGTACTTC. J is TRBJ2-5 and V is TRBV6-1; 11 bases are shared with TRBD2. The CDR3 runs to 19 residues. V trimming: 0 bases; J trimming: 4 bases; junction bases outside the gene matches: 13. Per the germline V gene, CDR1 is MNHNS and CDR2 is SASEGT.

This clonotype was recorded at least ten times. V usage is TRBV5-1 and J usage is TRBJ1-1, with a weak D call TRBD1 (6 bases). CDR1 and CDR2 (germline): SGHRS, YFSETQ. V gave up 1 base and J gave up 8 bases, with 15 bases separating them. CDR3 length: 14 residues. Written as DNA, the CDR3 is TGCGCCAGCAGCTTGACGGGGGCGCAAGCCGAAGCTTTCTTT. Protein product: CASSLTGAQAEAFF.

This clonotype appeared many times. The genes are TRBV20-1 and TRBJ2-7; no reliable D call. The V end lost 2 bases, the J end lost 3 bases, and 5 bases lay between the germline ends. In germline, CDR1 is DFQATT, CDR2 SNEGSKA (reference sequence). The CDR3 runs to 11 residues. Here the CDR3 DNA reads TGCAGTGCTAGATCCAGCTACGAGCAGTACTTC. Its protein product is CSARSSYEQYF.

This clonotype has ten or more counts. This rearrangement joins TRBV13 to TRBJ2-7, with a weak D call TRBD1 (6 bases). The CDR3 consists of 17 residues. Looked up from germline, CDR1 is PRHDT and CDR2 is FYEKMQ (reference sequence). The V gene lost 4 bases and the J gene lost 2 bases, with 21 bases spanning the gap. The chain's CDR3 is CASSSYGEGDGPYEQYF. The CDR3 region has the DNA TGTGCCAGCAGCTCTTACGGTGAGGGGGACGGACCCTACGAGCAGTACTTC.

This clonotype has a count of ten or more. This chain uses TRBV4-1 with TRBJ2-2, with D uncertain. CDR3 length: 14 residues. Germline-derived CDR1 and CDR2 are MGHRA and YSYEKL. The V and J ends lost 1 base and 2 bases respectively, with 5 bases between them. The CDR3 region has the DNA TGCGCCAGCAGCCAAGGAAGAAACACCGGGGAGCTGTTTTTT. This sequence encodes CASSQGRNTGELFF.

The rearrangement links TRBV6-1 to TRBJ2-2; D call uncertain. This CDR3 is built from 16 residues. The V end was cut by 5 bases, the J end by 1 base, with 14 bases between. Germline lookup yields CDR1 MNHNS and CDR2 SASEGT. As DNA, the CDR3 is TGTGCCAGCAGTCGTCGGACGGATCTGAACACCGGGGAGCTGTTTTTT. Encoded protein: CASSRRTDLNTGELFF.

This clonotype appeared many times. The rearrangement links TRBV25-1 to TRBJ1-1; D might be TRBD1 (5 bases). V was trimmed by 2 bases and J by 10 bases, leaving 14 bases between them. The germline CDR1 and CDR2 sequences are MGHDK and SYGVNS. The CDR3 length is 13 residues. Written as DNA, the CDR3 is TGTGCCAGCAGTGAAGGGTGGGACGCTCGAGCTTTCTTT. Translated: CASSEGWDARAFF.

This clonotype was recorded at least ten times. The rearrangement uses TRBV7-2 and TRBJ2-7; no reliable D call. The CDR3 has 13 amino acids. Deletions cut 5 bases from V and 2 bases from J, with 10 bases between. Germline-derived CDR1 and CDR2 are SGHTA and FQGNSA. The DNA of the CDR3 is TGTGCCAGCAGCGTTCAGAACGCCTACGAGCAGTACTTC. Translating it yields CASSVQNAYEQYF.

This clonotype was counted a few times. The rearrangement links TRBV18 to TRBJ2-3; TRBD2 matches 10 bases. The CDR3 spans 17 residues. V lost 0 bases, J lost 6 bases, and 9 bases stayed unmatched. The germline CDR1 and CDR2 sequences are KGHSH and LQKENI. The CDR3 loop reads CASSPPGKREGPDTQYF. CDR3 in DNA: TGTGCCAGCTCACCACCGGGGAAGCGGGAGGGCCCCGATACGCAGTATTTT.

This clonotype has at least ten counts. V usage is TRBV28 and J usage is TRBJ2-5; 12 nucleotides agree with TRBD2. CDR3 length equals 15 residues. The V segment lost 2 bases and the J segment 4 bases; nucleotides outside the gene matches: 2. Germline V gene data show CDR1 as MDHEN and CDR2 as SYDVKM. The CDR3 nucleotides are TGTGCCAGCAGTTTACCGGGACTAGCGGGAGAGACCCAGTACTTC. Amino acid sequence: CASSLPGLAGETQYF.

This clonotype was seen ten or more times. CDR3 bases: TGTGCCAGCAGAGAGACGACTAGCGCACACGGGGAGCTGTTTTTT. It is translated as CASRETTSAHGELFF. This chain uses TRBV2 with TRBJ2-2; 8 bases map to TRBD2. The CDR3 has 15 amino acids. The germline V gene encodes CDR1 SNHLY and CDR2 FYNNEI. J lost 7 bases, V lost 6 bases, and 10 bases had no gene match.

This clonotype was observed at least ten times. The rearrangement joins TRBV27 to TRBJ2-2; 7 bases fit TRBD1. The CDR3 has 17 residues. CDR1 and CDR2 (germline): MNHEY, SMNVEV (reference sequence). V lost 5 bases, J lost 3 bases, and 12 bases stayed unmatched. The DNA of the CDR3 is TGTGCCAGCAGTCAAATTAAAGGGGGCTCGTACACCGGGGAGCTGTTTTTT. Its protein is CASSQIKGGSYTGELFF.

V usage is TRBV19 and J usage is TRBJ2-7; D remains unclear. Germline V CDR1 and CDR2: LNHDA, SQIVND (reference sequence). The CDR3 spans 14 residues. Trimming removed 3 bases at V and 0 bases at J, with 9 bases between. CDR3 in DNA: TGTGCCAGTAGTATCGGTGGGAACTCCTACGAGCAGTACTTC. Protein product: CASSIGGNSYEQYF.

Concerning this clonotype: With a much larger clone just one base away, this may be a read error. The J gene is TRBJ2-2, the V gene TRBV9; possible D gene TRBD2, 5 bases. Trimming removed 5 bases at V and 9 bases at J, with 11 bases between. The CDR3 runs to 12 residues. Germline lookup yields CDR1 SGDLS and CDR2 YYNGEE. This CDR3 reads CASSGLAWELFF. CDR3 coding DNA: TGTGCCAGCAGTGGACTGGCCTGGGAGCTGTTTTTT.

The chain carries TRBV20-1 and TRBJ1-5, with a tentative D call TRBD1 (6 bases). V lost 5 bases to trimming and J lost 7 bases, with 15 bases between them. CDR1 DFQATT and CDR2 SNEGSKA come from the germline V gene (reference sequence). The CDR3 contains 13 residues. The CDR3 region is CSAGQLISQPQHF. CDR3 DNA: TGCAGTGCTGGACAGTTGATAAGCCAGCCCCAGCATTTT.

This clonotype was recorded a few times. At one end the junction does not follow the germline gene, possibly because of a read error. This chain connects TRBV7-8 to TRBJ1-2; possibly TRBD1 for D (5 bases). The CDR3 totals 15 residues. CDR1 is SGHVS and CDR2 is FQNEAQ in the germline V gene. The CDR3 nucleotides are TGTGCCAGCAGCTCCCGGATAGGGACGAACTATGGCTACATCTTC. Translation: CASSSRIGTNYGYIF.

Ten or more counts support this clonotype. This chain joins TRBV6-5 and TRBJ1-5, with D possibly matching TRBD1 (6 bases). CDR3 length equals 15 residues. Trimming left V 3 bases short and J 5 bases short, with 14 bases between. Germline V gene sequence: CDR1 MNHEY, CDR2 SVGAGI. CDR3 in amino acids: CASSYGRGYDQPQHF. The CDR3 region has the DNA TGTGCCAGCAGTTATGGCAGGGGCTACGATCAGCCCCAGCATTTT.

The rearrangement uses TRBV12-3 or TRBV12-4 and TRBJ2-2; 8 positions match TRBD2. V lost 2 bases, J lost 5 bases, and 4 bases stayed unmatched. The CDR3 spans 15 residues. The CDR3 protein is CASSLSGTRTGELFF. The CDR3 DNA sequence: TGTGCCAGCAGTTTATCCGGGACTAGGACCGGGGAGCTGTTTTTT.

J is TRBJ1-1 and V is TRBV12-3 or TRBV12-4; D uncertain. The CDR3 runs 13 residues. V was trimmed by 6 bases and J by 0 bases, leaving 8 bases between them. For the CDR3, the DNA is TGTGCCAGCAGACCATCAATGAACACTGAAGCTTTCTTT. This sequence encodes CASRPSMNTEAFF.

This clonotype was counted many times. V gene TRBV29-1 combines with J gene TRBJ2-5; D is possibly TRBD1 (6 bases). CDR3 length equals 12 residues. Germline V CDR1 and CDR2: SQVTM, ANQGSEA. With 7 bases removed from V and 5 bases from J, the gap between germline ends came to 14 bases. CDR3 protein: CSGGQIGETQYF. CDR3 nucleotides: TGCAGCGGAGGACAGATCGGGGAGACCCAGTACTTC.

The chain couples TRBV27 to TRBJ2-7; 8 bases align to TRBD1. The CDR3 spans 14 residues. Germline V gene data show CDR1 as MNHEY and CDR2 as SMNVEV (reference sequence). With 6 bases clipped from V and 1 base from J, the junction kept 5 bases outside the gene matches. Written as DNA, the CDR3 is TGTGCCAGCAGCAGGGGGCGAGCTTCCTACGAGCAGTACTTC. Translation gives CASSRGRASYEQYF.

This clonotype was seen ten or more times. The chain combines TRBV20-1 with TRBJ2-7; TRBD2 aligns across 7 bases. J lost 1 base, V lost 1 base, and 1 base had no gene match. Germline CDR1 is DFQATT and CDR2 is SNEGSKA (reference sequence). The CDR3 is 13 amino acids. In nucleotides, the CDR3 is TGCAGTGCTAGAGGGACTAGTTCCTACGAGCAGTACTTC. It translates to CSARGTSSYEQYF.

This chain joins TRBV28 and TRBJ2-7; 11 bases are shared with TRBD2. CDR3 length: 14 amino acids. CDR1 is MDHEN, CDR2 SYDVKM, per germline. J gave up 5 bases and V 6 bases, and 6 bases lay outside the gene matches. The CDR3 protein is CASSNSGRANEQYF. The CDR3 DNA reads TGTGCCAGCAGCAATAGCGGGAGGGCCAACGAGCAGTACTTC. The whole variable domain, filled in from reference TRBV28 and TRBJ2-7, reads DVKVTQSSRYLVKRTGEKVFLECVQDMDHENMFWYRQDPGLGLRLIYFSYDVKMKEKGDIPEGYSVSREKKERFSLILESASTNQTSMYLCASSNSGRANEQYFGPGTRLTVT.

This clonotype was observed at least ten times. V is TRBV30 and J is TRBJ1-1; no reliable D call. Germline V gene lookup returns CDR1 GTSNPN and CDR2 SVGIG (reference sequence). The germline V and J ends were trimmed by 2 bases and 8 bases, with 12 bases remaining between them. The CDR3 totals 12 residues. The CDR3, as DNA: TGTGCCTGGAGTCGAGGACTAGCGGAAGCTTTCTTT. It specifies CAWSRGLAEAFF.

This clonotype has at least ten counts. This CDR3 reads CASSPSLGGGGAYEQYF. CDR3 sequence (DNA): TGTGCCAGCAGCCCATCACTCGGCGGGGGCGGGGCCTACGAGCAGTACTTC. The chain combines TRBV7-6 with TRBJ2-7, with D possibly matching TRBD2 (7 bases). The germline CDR1 and CDR2 sequences are SGHVS and FNYEAQ. The CDR3 extends over 17 amino acids. V was trimmed by 5 bases and J by 2 bases, leaving 22 bases between them.